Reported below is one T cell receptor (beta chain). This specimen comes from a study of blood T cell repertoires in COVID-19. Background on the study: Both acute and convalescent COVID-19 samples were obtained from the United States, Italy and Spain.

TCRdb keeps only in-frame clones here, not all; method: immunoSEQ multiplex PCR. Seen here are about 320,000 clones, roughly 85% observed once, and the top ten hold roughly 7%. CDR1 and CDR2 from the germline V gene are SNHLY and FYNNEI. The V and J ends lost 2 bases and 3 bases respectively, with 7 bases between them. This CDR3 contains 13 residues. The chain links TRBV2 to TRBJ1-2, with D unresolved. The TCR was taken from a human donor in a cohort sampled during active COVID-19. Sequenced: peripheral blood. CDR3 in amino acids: CASSEKPYYGYTF. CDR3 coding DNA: TGTGCCAGCAGTGAAAAGCCTTACTATGGCTACACCTTC. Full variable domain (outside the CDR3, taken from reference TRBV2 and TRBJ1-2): EPEVTQTPSHQVTQMGQEVILRCVPISNHLYFYWYRQILGQKVEFLVSFYNNEISEKSEIFDDQFSVERPDGSNFTLKIRSTKLEDSAMYFCASSEKPYYGYTFGSGTRLTVV.